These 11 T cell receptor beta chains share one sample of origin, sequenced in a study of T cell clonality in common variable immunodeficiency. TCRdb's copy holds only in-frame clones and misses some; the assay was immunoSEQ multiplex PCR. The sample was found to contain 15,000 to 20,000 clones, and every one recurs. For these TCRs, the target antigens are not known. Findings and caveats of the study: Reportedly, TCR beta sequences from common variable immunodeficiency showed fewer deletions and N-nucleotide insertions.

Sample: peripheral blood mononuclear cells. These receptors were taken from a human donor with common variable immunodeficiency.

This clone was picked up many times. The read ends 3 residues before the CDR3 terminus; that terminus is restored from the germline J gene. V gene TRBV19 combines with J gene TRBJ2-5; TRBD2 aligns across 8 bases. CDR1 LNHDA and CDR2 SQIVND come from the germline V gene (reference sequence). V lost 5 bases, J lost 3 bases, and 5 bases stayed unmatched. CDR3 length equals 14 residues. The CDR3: CASSEILAEETQYF. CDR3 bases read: TGTGCCAGTAGTGAGATACTAGCGGAAGAGACC.

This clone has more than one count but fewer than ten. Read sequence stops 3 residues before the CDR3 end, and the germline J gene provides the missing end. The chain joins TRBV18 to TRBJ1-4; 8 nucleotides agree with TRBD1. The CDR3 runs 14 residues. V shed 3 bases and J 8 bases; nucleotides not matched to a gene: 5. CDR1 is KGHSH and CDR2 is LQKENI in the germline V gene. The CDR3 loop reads CASSPQGQDEKLFF. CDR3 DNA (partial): TGTGCCAGCTCACCCCAGGGACAGGACGAAAAA.

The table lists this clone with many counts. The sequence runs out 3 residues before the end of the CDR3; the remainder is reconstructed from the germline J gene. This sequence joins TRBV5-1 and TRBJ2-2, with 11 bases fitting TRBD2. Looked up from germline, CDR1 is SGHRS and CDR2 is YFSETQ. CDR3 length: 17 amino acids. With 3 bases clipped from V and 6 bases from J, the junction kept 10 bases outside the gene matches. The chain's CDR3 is CASSSLPSGGSAGELFF. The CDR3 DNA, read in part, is TGCGCCAGCAGCTCCCTTCCTAGCGGGGGGTCCGCCGGGGAG.

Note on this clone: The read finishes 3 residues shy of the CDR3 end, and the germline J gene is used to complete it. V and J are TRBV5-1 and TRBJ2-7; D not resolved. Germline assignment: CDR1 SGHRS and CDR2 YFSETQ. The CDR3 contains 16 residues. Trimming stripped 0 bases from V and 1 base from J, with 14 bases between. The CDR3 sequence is CASSLDPLTGSYEQYF. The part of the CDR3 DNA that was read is TGCGCCAGCAGCTTGGACCCCTTAACTGGTTCCTACGAG.

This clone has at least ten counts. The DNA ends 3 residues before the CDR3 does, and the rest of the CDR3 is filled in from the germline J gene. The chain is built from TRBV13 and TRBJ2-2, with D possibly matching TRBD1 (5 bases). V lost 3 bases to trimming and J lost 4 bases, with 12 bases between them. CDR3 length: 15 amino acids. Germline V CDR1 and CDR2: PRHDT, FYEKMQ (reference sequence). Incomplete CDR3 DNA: TGTGCCAGCAGCTTGGCCAGGGCGAGCACCGGGGAG. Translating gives CASSLARASTGE. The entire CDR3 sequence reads CASSLARASTGELFF.

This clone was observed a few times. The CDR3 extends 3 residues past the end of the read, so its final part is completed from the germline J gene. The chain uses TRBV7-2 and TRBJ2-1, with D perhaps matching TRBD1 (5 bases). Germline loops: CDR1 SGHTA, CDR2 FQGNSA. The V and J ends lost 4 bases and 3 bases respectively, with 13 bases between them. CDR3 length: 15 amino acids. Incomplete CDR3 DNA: TGTGCCAGCAGCTCGGACATTAGCCACTACAATGAG. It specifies CASSSDISHYNE. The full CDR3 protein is CASSSDISHYNEQFF.

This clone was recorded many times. The part of the CDR3 DNA that was read is TGTGCCAGCAGTGAAGGGGTAGCGGGGGGCCTCGGATACGAG. This encodes CASSEGVAGGLGYE. The full CDR3 sequence reads CASSEGVAGGLGYEQYF. This chain connects TRBV2 to TRBJ2-7; 10 bases are shared with TRBD2. The read gets to within 3 residues of the CDR3 end, and the germline J gene fills in the rest. Germline CDR1 is SNHLY and CDR2 is FYNNEI. J lost 4 bases, V lost 1 base, and 10 bases had no gene match. This CDR3 is 17 amino acids long.

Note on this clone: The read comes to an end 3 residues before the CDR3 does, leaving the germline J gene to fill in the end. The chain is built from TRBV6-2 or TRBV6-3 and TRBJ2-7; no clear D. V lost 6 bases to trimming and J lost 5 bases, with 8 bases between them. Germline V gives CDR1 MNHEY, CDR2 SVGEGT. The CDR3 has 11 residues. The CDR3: CASRLLNEQYF. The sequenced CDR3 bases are TGTGCCAGCAGACTACTAAACGAG.

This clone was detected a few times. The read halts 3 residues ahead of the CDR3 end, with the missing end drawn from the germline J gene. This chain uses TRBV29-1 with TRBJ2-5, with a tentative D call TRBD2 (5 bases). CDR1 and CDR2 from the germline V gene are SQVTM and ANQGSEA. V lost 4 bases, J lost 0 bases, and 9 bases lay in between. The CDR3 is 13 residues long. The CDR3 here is CSVVGEYQETQYF. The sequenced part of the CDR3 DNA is TGCAGCGTTGTCGGGGAATACCAAGAGACC. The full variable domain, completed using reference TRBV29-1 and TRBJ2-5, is SAVISQKPSRDICQRGTSLTIQCQVDSQVTMMFWYRQQPGQSLTLIATANQGSEATYESGFVIDKFPISRPNLTFSTLTVSNMSPEDSSIYLCSVVGEYQETQYFGPGTRLLVL.

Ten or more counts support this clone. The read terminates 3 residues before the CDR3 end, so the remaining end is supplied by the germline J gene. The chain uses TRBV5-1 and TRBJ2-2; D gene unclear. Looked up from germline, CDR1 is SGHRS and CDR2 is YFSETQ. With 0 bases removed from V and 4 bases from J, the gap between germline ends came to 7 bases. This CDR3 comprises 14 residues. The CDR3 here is CASSLASSTGELFF. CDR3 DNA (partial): TGCGCCAGCAGCTTGGCTTCTAGCACCGGGGAG.

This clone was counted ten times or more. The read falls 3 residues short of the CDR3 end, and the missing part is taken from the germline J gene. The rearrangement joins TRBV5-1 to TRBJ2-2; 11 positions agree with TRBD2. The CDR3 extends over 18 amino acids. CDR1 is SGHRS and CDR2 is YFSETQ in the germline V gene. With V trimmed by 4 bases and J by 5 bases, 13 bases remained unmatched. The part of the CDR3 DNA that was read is TGCGCCAGCAGCCCCTCCGCCCGACTAGCGGGACAGACCGGGGAG. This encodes CASSPSARLAGQTGE. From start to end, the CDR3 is CASSPSARLAGQTGELFF.